Listed below are T cell receptor beta chains from one sample, sequenced in a study of blood T cell repertoires in COVID-19. Data came from immunoSEQ multiplex PCR; TCRdb stores just in-frame clones and leaves some out. The table includes approximately 320,000 clones, roughly 87% detected once. The sequenced material came from PBMCs or T cells enriched from blood (not recorded which). All receptors derive from a young woman who had recovered from COVID-19. Both conserved end residues are part of each CDR3. A D gene is named only where the DNA matches it firmly. Rows give clone size only sometimes, using once, few, many, or a class for an expanded clone.

j_gene: TRBJ2-7; abundance: few; v_gene: TRBV4-1; d_gene: .; CDR3nt: TGCGCCAGCAGCCAAGATTCTCGACTGCCGCAGTACTTC; CDR3aa: CASSQDSRLPQYF
j_gene: TRBJ2-2; abundance: .; v_gene: TRBV18; d_gene: TRBD2; CDR3nt: TGTGCCAGCTCACCTATAGCGGGGAAGAACACCGGGGAGCTGTTTTTT; CDR3aa: CASSPIAGKNTGELFF
j_gene: TRBJ2-7; abundance: .; v_gene: TRBV5-5; d_gene: .; CDR3nt: TGTGCCAGCAGCTTGGCCTGGGGGGCCTACGAGCAGTACTTC; CDR3aa: CASSLAWGAYEQYF
j_gene: TRBJ2-7; abundance: .; v_gene: TRBV19; d_gene: TRBD2; CDR3nt: TGTGCCAGTAGTACTAGCGGGATAAACGCCTACGAGCAGTACTTC; CDR3aa: CASSTSGINAYEQYF
j_gene: TRBJ1-5; abundance: .; v_gene: TRBV2; d_gene: .; CDR3nt: TGTGCCAGCAGTGAGAGGTGGAGTGGCAATCAGCCCCAGCATTTT; CDR3aa: CASSERWSGNQPQHF
j_gene: TRBJ2-5; abundance: .; v_gene: TRBV20-1; d_gene: .; CDR3nt: TGCAGTGCTAGAGATTCAGACAGAGTCCACTTC; CDR3aa: CSARDSDRVHF
j_gene: TRBJ1-2; abundance: once; v_gene: TRBV6-5; d_gene: TRBD1; CDR3nt: TGTGCCAGCAGTTACATAGGACAGGGAGAGGATGGCTACACCTTC; CDR3aa: CASSYIGQGEDGYTF
j_gene: TRBJ2-4; abundance: once; v_gene: TRBV2; d_gene: .; CDR3nt: TGTGCCAGCAGTGAAAACAGAGCCAAAAACATTCAGTACTTC; CDR3aa: CASSENRAKNIQYF
j_gene: TRBJ1-2; abundance: .; v_gene: TRBV27; d_gene: TRBD1; CDR3nt: TGTGCCAGCAGGGCCGTGTGGACAGGTGTGGACTATGGCTACACCTTC; CDR3aa: CASRAVWTGVDYGYTF
j_gene: TRBJ1-2; abundance: .; v_gene: TRBV6-1; d_gene: .; CDR3nt: TGTGCCAGCAGTGAATGGGGAGTTCGCGTTTTTGGCTACACCTTC; CDR3aa: CASSEWGVRVFGYTF
j_gene: TRBJ1-1; abundance: .; v_gene: TRBV6-5; d_gene: .; CDR3nt: TGTGCCAGCACCGGGGGAGGAGGGTGGGACACTGAAGCTTTCTTT; CDR3aa: CASTGGGGWDTEAFF
j_gene: TRBJ2-1; abundance: .; v_gene: TRBV5-4; d_gene: .; CDR3nt: TGTGCCAGCAGCCACCGTGAAGACTCGGGTGAGCAGTTCTTC; CDR3aa: CASSHREDSGEQFF
j_gene: TRBJ2-3; abundance: .; v_gene: TRBV4-2; d_gene: TRBD2; CDR3nt: TGTGCCAGCAGCCAAGATAGAGAGAGCGGGAGGGCCTTCGATACGCAGTATTTT; CDR3aa: CASSQDRESGRAFDTQYF
j_gene: TRBJ1-3; abundance: .; v_gene: TRBV7-9; d_gene: .; CDR3nt: TGTGCCAGCAGCCCGGTCGGAAACACCATATATTTT; CDR3aa: CASSPVGNTIYF
j_gene: TRBJ2-1; abundance: many; v_gene: TRBV7-3; d_gene: .; CDR3nt: TGTGCCAGCAGCTTAATAGTATCGAACAATGAGCAGTTCTTC; CDR3aa: CASSLIVSNNEQFF
j_gene: TRBJ2-7; abundance: once; v_gene: TRBV9; d_gene: TRBD1; CDR3nt: TGTGCCAGCAGCGTAATGCCGGACAGGACCTACGAGCAGTACTTC; CDR3aa: CASSVMPDRTYEQYF
j_gene: TRBJ1-5; abundance: .; v_gene: TRBV2; d_gene: .; CDR3nt: TGTGCCAGCAGCGAAGACAGTGGTAATCAGCCCCAGCATTTT; CDR3aa: CASSEDSGNQPQHF